The 11 T cell receptor beta chains below all came from one sample that was sequenced in a study of cytomegalovirus exposure and HLA in healthy donors. Primers: 60 Vbeta forward and 13 Jbeta reverse. Sequencing used immunoSEQ multiplex PCR; TCRdb keeps in-frame clones, though not all of them. The sample has fewer than 200,000 clones, roughly 86% seen once; the top ten hold 3.4%. Sequenced material: PBMCs. These receptors came from a man in his forties in good health and CMV-seropositive.

This clone was recorded only once. The rearrangement links TRBV7-9 to TRBJ1-4; 9 positions match TRBD1. V lost 6 bases, J lost 8 bases, and 4 bases stayed unmatched. The CDR3 has 13 residues. Germline CDR1 reads SEHNR; CDR2 reads FQNEAQ (reference sequence). CDR3 DNA sequence: TGTGCCAGCAGACCCGGGACAGGGGAAAAACTGTTTTTT. Amino acids: CASRPGTGEKLFF.

This chain joins TRBV6-6 and TRBJ2-5, with 10 bases identical to TRBD1. The CDR3 length is 15 residues. V was clipped by 2 bases and J by 4 bases; unmatched bases: 4. CDR1 and CDR2 from the germline V gene are MNHNY and SVGAGI (reference sequence). The CDR3 region is CASSYRTGGGETQYF. The CDR3 DNA follows: TGTGCCAGCAGTTACCGGACAGGGGGAGGAGAGACCCAGTACTTC.

The chain links TRBV7-9 to TRBJ2-1, with 10 nucleotides matching TRBD2. The CDR3 contains 15 residues. V lost 8 bases to trimming and J lost 10 bases; unmatched junction nucleotides: 14. Germline CDR1 is SEHNR and CDR2 is FQNEAQ (reference sequence). The CDR3 bases are TGTGCCAGCCGAGGGGCTAGCGGGGGCTCAGAGGAGCAGTTCTTC. This codes for CASRGASGGSEEQFF.

The CDR3 DNA follows: TGCGCCAGCAGCCGTGACAGGGACGAGACCCAGTACTTC. Translating it yields CASSRDRDETQYF. The V and J genes are TRBV5-1 and TRBJ2-5; TRBD1 matches 7 bases. Trimming at V came to 4 bases and at J to 5 bases, leaving 5 bases not matched to a gene. Germline CDR1 is SGHRS and CDR2 is YFSETQ. CDR3 size: 13 residues. The whole variable domain, filled in from reference TRBV5-1 and TRBJ2-5, reads KAGVTQTPRYLIKTRGQQVTLSCSPISGHRSVSWYQQTPGQGLQFLFEYFSETQRNKGNFPGRFSGRQFSNSRSEMNVSTLELGDSALYLCASSRDRDETQYFGPGTRLLVL.

The rearrangement uses TRBV7-8 and TRBJ1-4, with 9 bases identical to TRBD1. The germline CDR1 and CDR2 sequences are SGHVS and FQNEAQ. With 3 bases clipped from V and 5 bases from J, the junction kept 4 bases outside the gene matches. The CDR3 extends over 15 amino acids. This chain's CDR3 is CASSFGQGKNEKLFF. The CDR3 DNA follows: TGTGCCAGCAGCTTCGGACAGGGGAAGAATGAAAAACTGTTTTTT.

The J gene is TRBJ2-5, the V gene TRBV18, with TRBD2 as a possible D gene (6 bases). Germline V gives CDR1 KGHSH, CDR2 LQKENI. With 2 bases removed from V and 2 bases from J, the gap between germline ends came to 12 bases. The CDR3 loop spans 15 amino acids. The CDR3 sequence: CASSPNGGRQETQYF. The CDR3 DNA sequence: TGTGCCAGCTCACCAAACGGGGGTCGACAAGAGACCCAGTACTTC.

V and J are TRBV29-1 and TRBJ2-5; TRBD1 might be the D (6 bases). CDR1 is SQVTM, CDR2 ANQGSEA, per germline. V dropped 5 bases and J dropped 7 bases, with 14 bases sitting between them. This CDR3 is built from 12 residues. The CDR3 region has the DNA TGCAGCGTTCAACAACCCAGGGGGACCCAGTACTTC. Translation gives CSVQQPRGTQYF.

The rearrangement joins TRBV19 to TRBJ2-4, with a weak D call TRBD2 (6 bases). Germline V lookup: CDR1 LNHDA, CDR2 SQIVND (reference sequence). The V gene lost 2 bases and the J gene lost 7 bases, with 18 bases spanning the gap. This CDR3 is built from 16 residues. The CDR3 DNA is TGTGCCAGTAGTATAAAAGCAGTGTGGGCGGGGAACATTCAGTACTTC. This gives the protein CASSIKAVWAGNIQYF.

This clone was recorded only once. The V and J genes are TRBV6-4 and TRBJ1-2; possible D gene TRBD1, 5 bases. V was cut by 7 bases and J by 0 bases, with 12 bases left in between. This CDR3 is built from 14 residues. CDR1 and CDR2 from the germline V gene are MRHNA and SNTAGT. For the CDR3, the DNA is TGTGCCAGCATGGCGAGACAGACTAACTATGGCTACACCTTC. This sequence encodes CASMARQTNYGYTF.

The V and J genes are TRBV5-5 and TRBJ2-7, with 7 bases matching TRBD1. The V and J ends lost 4 bases and 4 bases, in that order; junction bases with no gene match: 8. This CDR3 contains 14 residues. The germline V gene encodes CDR1 SGHKS and CDR2 YYEKEE (reference sequence). CDR3 in DNA: TGTGCCAGCAGCATTCGGGACAGATGGTACGAGCAGTACTTC. Translated: CASSIRDRWYEQYF.

V is TRBV5-1 and J is TRBJ1-6, with 8 nucleotides matching TRBD1. J lost 7 bases, V lost 4 bases, and 7 bases had no gene match. This CDR3 has 15 residues. The germline CDR1 and CDR2 sequences are SGHRS and YFSETQ. CDR3 protein: CASSLAGTGNSPLHF. The DNA for the CDR3 is TGCGCCAGCAGCCTTGCCGGGACAGGAAATTCACCCCTCCACTTT. Full variable domain (rest looked up from reference TRBV5-1 and TRBJ1-6): KAGVTQTPRYLIKTRGQQVTLSCSPISGHRSVSWYQQTPGQGLQFLFEYFSETQRNKGNFPGRFSGRQFSNSRSEMNVSTLELGDSALYLCASSLAGTGNSPLHFGNGTRLTVT.